The T cell receptor beta chain described here comes from a study of cytomegalovirus exposure and HLA in healthy donors. In the PCR, 60 Vbeta and 13 Jbeta primers were used. The assay was immunoSEQ multiplex PCR, and TCRdb's table has in-frame clones only and misses some. The sample includes tens of thousands of clones, approximately 91% of them seen just once. As for this clone: Its antigen is unknown.

Whole-study findings and limits: An analysis that was carried out later associated 16,000 or so TCR beta sequences with HLA alleles at 0.05 false discovery rate.

CDR1 and CDR2 from the germline V gene are MNHEY and SMNVEV (reference sequence). The CDR3 contains 15 residues. V gave up 6 bases and J gave up 5 bases; unmatched junction bases: 4. The chain is built from TRBV27 and TRBJ2-1; 13 positions match TRBD2. The origin of this receptor is a woman under 30 in good health and CMV-seronegative. The sample consisted of PBMCs. CDR3 residues: CASSPGLAGDNEQFF. The CDR3 bases are TGTGCCAGCAGCCCCGGACTAGCGGGAGACAATGAGCAGTTCTTC.